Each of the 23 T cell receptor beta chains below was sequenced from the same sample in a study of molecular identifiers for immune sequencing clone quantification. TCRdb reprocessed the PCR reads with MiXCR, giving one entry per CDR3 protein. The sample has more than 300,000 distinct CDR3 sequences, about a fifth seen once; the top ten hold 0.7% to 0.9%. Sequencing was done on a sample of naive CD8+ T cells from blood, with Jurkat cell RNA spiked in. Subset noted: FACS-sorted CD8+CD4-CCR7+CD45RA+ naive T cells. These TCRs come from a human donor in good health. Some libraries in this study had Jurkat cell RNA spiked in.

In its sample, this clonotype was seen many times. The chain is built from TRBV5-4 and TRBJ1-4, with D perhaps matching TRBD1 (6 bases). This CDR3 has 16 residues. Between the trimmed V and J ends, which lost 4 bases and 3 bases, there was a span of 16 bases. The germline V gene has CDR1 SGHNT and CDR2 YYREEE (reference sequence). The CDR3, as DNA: TGTGCCAGCAGCACGGGTCAGGGGCGGGCTAATGAAAAACTGTTTTTT. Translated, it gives CASSTGQGRANEKLFF.

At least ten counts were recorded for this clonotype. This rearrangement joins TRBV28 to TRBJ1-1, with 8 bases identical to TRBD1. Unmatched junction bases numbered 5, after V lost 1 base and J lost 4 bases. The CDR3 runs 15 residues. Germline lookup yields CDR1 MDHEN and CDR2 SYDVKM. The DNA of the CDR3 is TGTGCCAGCAGTTTATCGCGGACAGGGTTCACTGAAGCTTTCTTT. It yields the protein CASSLSRTGFTEAFF.

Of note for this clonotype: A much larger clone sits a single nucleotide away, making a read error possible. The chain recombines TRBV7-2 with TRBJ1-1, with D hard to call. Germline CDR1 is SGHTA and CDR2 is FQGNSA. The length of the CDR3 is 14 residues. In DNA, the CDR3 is TGTGCCAGCAGCCCATACGGAGTGAACACTGAAGCTCTCTTT. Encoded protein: CASSPYGVNTEALF.

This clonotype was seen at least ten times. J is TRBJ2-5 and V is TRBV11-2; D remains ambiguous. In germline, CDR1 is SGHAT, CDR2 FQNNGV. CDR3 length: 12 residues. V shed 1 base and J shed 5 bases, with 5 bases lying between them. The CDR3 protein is CASSLGYETQYF. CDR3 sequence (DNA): TGTGCCAGCAGCTTAGGATACGAGACCCAGTACTTC.

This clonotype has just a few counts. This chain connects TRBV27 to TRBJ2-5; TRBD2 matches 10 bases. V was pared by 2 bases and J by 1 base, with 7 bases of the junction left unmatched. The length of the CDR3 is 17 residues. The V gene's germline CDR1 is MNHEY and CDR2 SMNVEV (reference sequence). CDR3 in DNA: TGTGCCAGCAGTTTAGGTGCTAGCGGGAGCTTCCAAGAGACCCAGTACTTC. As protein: CASSLGASGSFQETQYF.

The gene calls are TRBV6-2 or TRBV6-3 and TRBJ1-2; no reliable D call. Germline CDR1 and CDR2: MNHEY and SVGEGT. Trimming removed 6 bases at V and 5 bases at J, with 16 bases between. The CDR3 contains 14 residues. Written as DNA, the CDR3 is TGTGCCAGCAGCCCGGGGTTCTCCAGATATGGCTACACCTTC. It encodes CASSPGFSRYGYTF.

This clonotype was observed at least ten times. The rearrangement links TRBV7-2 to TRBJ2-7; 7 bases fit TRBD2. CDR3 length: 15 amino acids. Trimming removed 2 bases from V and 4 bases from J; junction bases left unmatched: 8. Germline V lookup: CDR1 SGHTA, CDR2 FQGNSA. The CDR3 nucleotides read TGTGCCAGCAGCTTAATTGCGGGAGAGCTGTACGAGCAGTACTTC. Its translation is CASSLIAGELYEQYF.

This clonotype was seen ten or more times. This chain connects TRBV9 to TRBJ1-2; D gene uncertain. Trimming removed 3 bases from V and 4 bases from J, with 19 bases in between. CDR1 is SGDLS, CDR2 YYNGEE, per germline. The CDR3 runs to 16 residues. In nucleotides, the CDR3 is TGTGCCAGCAGCGATTCCCTCAATCAAGCCCTCTATGGCTACACCTTC. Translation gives CASSDSLNQALYGYTF.

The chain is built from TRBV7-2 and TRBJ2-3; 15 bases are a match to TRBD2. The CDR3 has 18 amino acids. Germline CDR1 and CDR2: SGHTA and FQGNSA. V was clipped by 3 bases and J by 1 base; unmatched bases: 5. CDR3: CASSFGLAGGWGTDTQYF. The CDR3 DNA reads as TGTGCCAGCAGCTTCGGACTAGCGGGAGGGTGGGGCACAGATACGCAGTATTTT.

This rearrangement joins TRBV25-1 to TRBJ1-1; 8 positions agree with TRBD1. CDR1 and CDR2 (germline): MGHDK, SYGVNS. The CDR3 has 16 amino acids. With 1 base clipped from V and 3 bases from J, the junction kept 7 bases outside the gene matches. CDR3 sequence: CASSESRGRLDTEAFF. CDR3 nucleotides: TGTGCCAGCAGTGAATCCAGGGGGCGATTGGACACTGAAGCTTTCTTT.

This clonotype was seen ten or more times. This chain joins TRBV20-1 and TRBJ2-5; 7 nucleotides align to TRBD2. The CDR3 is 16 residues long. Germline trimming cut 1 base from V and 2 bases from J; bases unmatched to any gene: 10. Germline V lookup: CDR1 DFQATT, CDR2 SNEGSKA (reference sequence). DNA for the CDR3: TGCAGTGCTAGAGGCTTTGGGACTAAACCTCAAGAGACCCAGTACTTC. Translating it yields CSARGFGTKPQETQYF.

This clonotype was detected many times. CDR3: CAWSVQGSPYQPQHF. As DNA, the CDR3 is TGTGCCTGGAGTGTACAGGGCAGCCCTTATCAGCCCCAGCATTTT. The rearrangement joins TRBV30 to TRBJ1-5, with D perhaps TRBD1 (6 bases). Germline V lookup: CDR1 GTSNPN, CDR2 SVGIG (reference sequence). Trimming removed 0 bases from V and 5 bases from J, with 14 bases in between. The CDR3 runs 15 residues. Full variable domain (remainder filled in from reference TRBV30 and TRBJ1-5): SQTIHQWPATLVQPVGSPLSLECTVEGTSNPNLYWYRQAAGRGLQLLFYSVGIGQISSEVPQNLSASRPQDRQFILSSKKLLLSDSGFYLCAWSVQGSPYQPQHFGDGTRLSIL.

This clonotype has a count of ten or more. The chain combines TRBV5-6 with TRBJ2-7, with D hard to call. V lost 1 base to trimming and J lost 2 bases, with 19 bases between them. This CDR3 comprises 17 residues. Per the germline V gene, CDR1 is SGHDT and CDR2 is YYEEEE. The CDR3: CASSLYPPDSQAYEQYF. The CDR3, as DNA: TGTGCCAGCAGCTTGTACCCACCCGACTCTCAGGCCTACGAGCAGTACTTC.

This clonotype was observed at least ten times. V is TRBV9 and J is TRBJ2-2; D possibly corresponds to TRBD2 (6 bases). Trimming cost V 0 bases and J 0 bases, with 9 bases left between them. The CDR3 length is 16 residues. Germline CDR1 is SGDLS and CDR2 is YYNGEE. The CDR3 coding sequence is TGTGCCAGCAGCGTAGCAGCGGGTGCGAACACCGGGGAGCTGTTTTTT. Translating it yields CASSVAAGANTGELFF.

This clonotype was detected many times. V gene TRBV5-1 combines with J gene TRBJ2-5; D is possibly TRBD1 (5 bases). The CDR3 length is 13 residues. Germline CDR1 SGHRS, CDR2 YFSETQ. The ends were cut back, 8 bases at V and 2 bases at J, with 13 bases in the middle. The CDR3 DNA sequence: TGCGCCAGTAGAGCGACAGAGCAAGAGACCCAGTACTTC. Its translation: CASRATEQETQYF.

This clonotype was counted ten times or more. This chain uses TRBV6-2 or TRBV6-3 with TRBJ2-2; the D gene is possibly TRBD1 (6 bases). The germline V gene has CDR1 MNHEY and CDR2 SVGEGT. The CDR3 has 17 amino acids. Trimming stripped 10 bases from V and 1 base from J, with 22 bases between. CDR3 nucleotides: TGTGCCATTCTCAGTTGGACAGAAGAGATGAACACCGGGGAGCTGTTTTTT. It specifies CAILSWTEEMNTGELFF.

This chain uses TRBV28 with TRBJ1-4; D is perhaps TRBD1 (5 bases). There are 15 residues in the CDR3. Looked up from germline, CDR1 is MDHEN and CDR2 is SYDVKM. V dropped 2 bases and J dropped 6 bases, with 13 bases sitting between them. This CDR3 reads CASSLIGASDEKLFF. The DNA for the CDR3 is TGTGCCAGCAGTTTAATTGGGGCATCTGATGAAAAACTGTTTTTT.

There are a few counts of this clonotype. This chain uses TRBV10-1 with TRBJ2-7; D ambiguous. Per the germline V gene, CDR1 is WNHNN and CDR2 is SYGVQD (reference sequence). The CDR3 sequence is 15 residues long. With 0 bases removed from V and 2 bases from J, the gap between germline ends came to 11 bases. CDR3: CASSESWKPTYEQYF. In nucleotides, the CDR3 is TGCGCCAGCAGTGAGTCTTGGAAGCCGACCTACGAGCAGTACTTC.

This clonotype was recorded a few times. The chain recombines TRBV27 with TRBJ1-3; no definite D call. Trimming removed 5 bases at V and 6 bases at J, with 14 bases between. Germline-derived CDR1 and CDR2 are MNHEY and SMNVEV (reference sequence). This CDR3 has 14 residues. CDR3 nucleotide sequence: TGTGCCAGCAGTCCCCGTCGGGGAGAAAACACCATATATTTT. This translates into CASSPRRGENTIYF.

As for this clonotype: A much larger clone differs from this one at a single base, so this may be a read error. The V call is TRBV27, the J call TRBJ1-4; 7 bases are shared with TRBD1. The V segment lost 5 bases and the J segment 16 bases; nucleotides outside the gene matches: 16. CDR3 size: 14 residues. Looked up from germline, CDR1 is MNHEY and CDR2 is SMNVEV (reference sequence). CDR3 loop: CASSHRGGGTEPFF. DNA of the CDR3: TGTGCCAGCAGTCACAGGGGCGGCGGCACCGAACCGTTTTTT.

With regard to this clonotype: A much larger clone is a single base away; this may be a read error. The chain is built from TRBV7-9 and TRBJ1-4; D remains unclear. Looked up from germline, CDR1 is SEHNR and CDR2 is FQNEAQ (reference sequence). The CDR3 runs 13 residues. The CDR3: CTSSELGFEKLFF. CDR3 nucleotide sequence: TGTACCAGCAGCGAGCTGGGATTCGAAAAACTGTTTTTT.

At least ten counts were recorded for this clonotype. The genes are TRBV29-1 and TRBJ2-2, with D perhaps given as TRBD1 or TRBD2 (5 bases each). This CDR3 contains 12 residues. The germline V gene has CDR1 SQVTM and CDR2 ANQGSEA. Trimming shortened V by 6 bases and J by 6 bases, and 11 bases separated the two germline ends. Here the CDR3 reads CSVLRGSGELFF. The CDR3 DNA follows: TGCAGCGTGCTGAGGGGATCCGGGGAGCTGTTTTTT.

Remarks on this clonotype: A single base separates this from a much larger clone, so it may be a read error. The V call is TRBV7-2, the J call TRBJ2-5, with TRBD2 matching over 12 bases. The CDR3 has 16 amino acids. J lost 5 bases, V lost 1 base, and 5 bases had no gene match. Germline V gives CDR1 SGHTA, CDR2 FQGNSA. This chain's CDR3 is CASSLGLAGAGETQYF. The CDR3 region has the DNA TGTGCCAGCAGCTTAGGACTAGCGGGGGCAGGGGAGACCCAGTACTTC.